The 19 T cell receptor beta chains presented below share a single source sample, sequenced in a study of shared clonotypes between healthy human individuals. Repertoires were generated with immunoSEQ multiplex PCR, while TCRdb's copy carries only in-frame clones and drops some. Of some 1.1 million clones in the sample, roughly 77% were seen once. What was sequenced was memory CD4+ T cells from PBMCs. Specified subset: CD45RA-negative fraction. The receptors here all came from a man aged 18 to 30 in good health. Some clones in this sample may be carry-over from other donors' samples.

This sequence joins TRBV18 and TRBJ2-7; 7 bases align to TRBD1. The germline V gene has CDR1 KGHSH and CDR2 LQKENI. The CDR3 is made up of 13 amino acids. J lost 5 bases, V lost 3 bases, and 4 bases had no gene match. The CDR3 protein is CASSPRDSNEQYF. The CDR3 DNA is TGTGCCAGCTCACCGAGGGACAGTAACGAGCAGTACTTC.

CDR3 sequence: CASSYSGSSASYGYTF. In DNA form, the CDR3 reads TGTGCCAGCAGTTACTCAGGGTCTTCGGCGAGCTATGGCTACACCTTC. The chain uses TRBV6-6 and TRBJ1-2; no definite D call. Germline lookup yields CDR1 MNHNY and CDR2 SVGAGI (reference sequence). Trimming pared 0 bases from V and 4 bases from J, leaving 15 bases between. The CDR3 length is 16 residues.

The chain carries TRBV30 and TRBJ1-6; D may be TRBD1 (5 bases). The CDR3 is 14 amino acids. The V gene's germline CDR1 is GTSNPN and CDR2 SVGIG (reference sequence). Trimming removed 4 bases at V and 9 bases at J, with 16 bases between. The CDR3, as DNA: TGTGCCTGGAATCCCCAGGGTTTTATTTCACCCCTCCACTTT. This gives the protein CAWNPQGFISPLHF.

The count of this clone is one. J is TRBJ2-1 and V is TRBV9; D is ambiguous. The V gene lost 0 bases and the J gene lost 4 bases, with 11 bases spanning the gap. The CDR3 extends over 15 amino acids. Germline V gives CDR1 SGDLS, CDR2 YYNGEE. The CDR3 loop reads CASSVGGTLYNEQFF. The CDR3 DNA reads TGTGCCAGCAGCGTAGGGGGTACTCTTTACAATGAGCAGTTCTTC.

The chain combines TRBV19 with TRBJ2-3; tentative D call: TRBD2 (5 bases). Trimming took 3 bases from V and 1 from J, leaving 20 bases between them. The CDR3 totals 18 residues. Germline lookup yields CDR1 LNHDA and CDR2 SQIVND (reference sequence). For the CDR3, the DNA is TGTGCCAGTAGTATGGTGGGTCGGCTGTCCGGGGGCACAGATACGCAGTATTTT. Its protein product is CASSMVGRLSGGTDTQYF.

A word on this clone: A far larger clone is just one base off, so this is likely a read error. The chain links TRBV30 to TRBJ2-1, with unresolved D. In germline, CDR1 is GTSNPN, CDR2 SVGIG (reference sequence). This CDR3 spans 12 amino acids. The CDR3 DNA reads as TGTGCCTGGAGTGACACGAGCCCTGAGCAGGTCTTC. This gives the protein CAWSDTSPEQVF.

The J gene is TRBJ1-2, the V gene TRBV6-1; D might be TRBD1 (6 bases). This CDR3 is 15 amino acids long. The V and J ends lost 3 bases and 5 bases respectively, with 16 bases between them. CDR1 and CDR2 from the germline V gene are MNHNS and SASEGT. The chain's CDR3 is CASSEVPGAVYGYTF. Here the CDR3 DNA reads TGTGCCAGCAGTGAGGTTCCAGGGGCCGTTTATGGCTACACCTTC.

The chain is built from TRBV7-2 and TRBJ2-2; D could derive from TRBD1 or TRBD2 (6 bases each). The CDR3 contains 14 residues. V lost 5 bases, J lost 6 bases, and 13 bases lay in between. Germline V CDR1 and CDR2: SGHTA, FQGNSA. In DNA, the CDR3 is TGTGCCAGCAGCGCCTCGGGGGCGGCCGGGGAGCTGTTTTTT. Translating gives CASSASGAAGELFF. Looking up the rest from reference TRBV7-2 and TRBJ2-2 gives the full variable domain: GAGVSQSPSNKVTEKGKDVELRCDPISGHTALYWYRQSLGQGLEFLIYFQGNSAPDKSGLPSDRFSAERTGGSVSTLTIQRTQQEDSAVYLCASSASGAAGELFFGEGSRLTVL.

This rearrangement joins TRBV28 to TRBJ2-2; D uncertain. This CDR3 has 13 residues. V dropped 2 bases and J dropped 6 bases, with 7 bases sitting between them. Germline CDR1 MDHEN, CDR2 SYDVKM. In DNA, the CDR3 is TGTGCCAGCAGTTTAAAAACTCCCGGGGAGCTGTTTTTT. Its translation is CASSLKTPGELFF.

This rearrangement joins TRBV5-1 to TRBJ2-7; 8 bases agree with TRBD2. The CDR3 loop spans 14 amino acids. From germline, CDR1 is SGHRS and CDR2 YFSETQ. Trimming cost V 1 base and J 3 bases; bases outside gene matches: 3. The CDR3 spells CASSLISGSYEQYF. CDR3 nucleotide sequence: TGCGCCAGCAGCTTGATCAGCGGGAGCTACGAGCAGTACTTC.

Concerning this clone: The sample holds other DNA sequences that translate to the same CDR3. This sequence joins TRBV4-2 and TRBJ2-1, with 10 bases lining up with TRBD2. CDR3 size: 15 residues. CDR1 is LGHNA and CDR2 is YNFKEQ in the germline V gene. V dropped 6 bases and J dropped 1; count of bases not matched to a gene: 3. CDR3 residues: CASSPTSGSYNEQFF. CDR3 coding DNA: TGTGCCAGCAGTCCGACTAGCGGGTCCTACAATGAGCAGTTCTTC.

The V and J genes are TRBV7-2 and TRBJ1-2, with D possibly matching TRBD1 (5 bases). Trimming removed 5 bases from V and 4 bases from J, with 14 bases in between. The germline V gene encodes CDR1 SGHTA and CDR2 FQGNSA. There are 14 residues in the CDR3. Here the CDR3 DNA reads TGTGCCAGCAGCAGCGTCGAGGGGATCTATGGCTACACCTTC. This codes for CASSSVEGIYGYTF.

V gene TRBV5-1 combines with J gene TRBJ2-3; the D is unclear. The CDR3 loop spans 13 amino acids. In germline, CDR1 is SGHRS, CDR2 YFSETQ. V lost 0 bases to trimming and J lost 5 bases, with 7 bases between them. The CDR3 coding sequence is TGCGCCAGCAGCTTGGCTCTAATAGATACGCAGTATTTT. Translating it yields CASSLALIDTQYF.

In DNA, the CDR3 is TGCGCCAGCATGCTAATGGGGACGAACACTGAAGCTTTCTTT. As protein: CASMLMGTNTEAFF. The rearrangement links TRBV10-2 to TRBJ1-1; D is perhaps TRBD1 (5 bases). The ends were cut back, 7 bases at V and 1 base at J, with 13 bases in the middle. This CDR3 has 14 residues. Germline V CDR1 and CDR2: WSHSY, SAAADI.

The chain couples TRBV19 to TRBJ2-7; D gene ambiguous. V was shortened by 5 bases and J by 0 bases, with 14 bases between the two germline ends. From germline, CDR1 is LNHDA and CDR2 SQIVND (reference sequence). There are 15 residues in the CDR3. The CDR3 sequence: CASSRSVGGSYEQYF. For the CDR3, the DNA is TGTGCCAGTAGTCGATCAGTGGGCGGCTCCTACGAGCAGTACTTC.

V usage is TRBV28 and J usage is TRBJ2-1; D possibly corresponds to TRBD2 (6 bases). V was pared by 6 bases and J by 0 bases, with 21 bases between. CDR1 and CDR2 (germline): MDHEN, SYDVKM. This CDR3 spans 18 amino acids. CDR3 in DNA: TGTGCCAGCAGAAGAACCGGGGGACTTTTGAGCTCCTACAATGAGCAGTTCTTC. Amino acid sequence: CASRRTGGLLSSYNEQFF.

The chain recombines TRBV5-6 with TRBJ2-7; the D gene is possibly TRBD1 (6 bases). V was pared by 4 bases and J by 7 bases, with 18 bases between. The CDR3 has 14 residues. Germline assignment: CDR1 SGHDT and CDR2 YYEEEE. The CDR3 DNA reads TGTGCCAGCAGCCCACGACGCAGGGGTAGGGAGCAGTACTTC. Translating it yields CASSPRRRGREQYF.

This clone appeared a few times. V and J are TRBV6-1 and TRBJ1-2; D is unclear. The V end was cut by 6 bases, the J end by 0 bases, with 8 bases between. The CDR3 runs 13 residues. Germline CDR1 MNHNS, CDR2 SASEGT. CDR3 coding DNA: TGTGCCAGCAGAGAACAAGCTAACTATGGCTACACCTTC. It yields the protein CASREQANYGYTF.

The sample holds a few counts of this clone. The sample contains more than one DNA sequence encoding this CDR3. The genes are TRBV14 and TRBJ2-3; the D is unclear. CDR3 length: 11 residues. The germline gives CDR1 SGHDN, CDR2 FVKESK. Trimming cost V 1 base and J 6 bases, with 2 bases left between them. CDR3 coding DNA: TGTGCCAGCAGCCAAGCCGATACGCAGTATTTT. Its protein is CASSQADTQYF.